The subject of this entry is one TCR beta chain. Seattle patients were enrolled during active infection and followed longitudinally. This sample is drawn from a study of blood T cell repertoires in COVID-19. Whole-study context: Samples of COVID-19 (acute and convalescent) were obtained from the United States, Italy and Spain. The analysed material was cDNA or gDNA that came from T cells, B-cell-depleted T cells, or PBMCs.

The CDR3 runs 15 residues. CDR1 KGHSH and CDR2 LQKENI come from the germline V gene. Trimming shortened V by 3 bases and J by 2 bases, and 14 bases separated the two germline ends. Authors' processing steps: Amplified reference gene primers provided the basis for estimating nucleated cell counts. Some clones are missing from TCRdb's copy, which holds only in-frame ones; the method was immunoSEQ multiplex PCR. V, J and clone size were drawn from that table, and D and trimming were deduced from the DNA. The data show about 170,000 clones, with more than 75% seen just once and under 3% held by the top ten.

This chain joins TRBV18 and TRBJ2-7, with D maybe TRBD1 (5 bases). The sequencing input was peripheral blood. The TCR originated in a woman of 80 years or more with COVID-19, enrolled during active disease. The CDR3 coding sequence is TGTGCCAGCTCACCGGGCGGCCCCAGGGCCTACGAGCAGTACTTC. It translates to CASSPGGPRAYEQYF.